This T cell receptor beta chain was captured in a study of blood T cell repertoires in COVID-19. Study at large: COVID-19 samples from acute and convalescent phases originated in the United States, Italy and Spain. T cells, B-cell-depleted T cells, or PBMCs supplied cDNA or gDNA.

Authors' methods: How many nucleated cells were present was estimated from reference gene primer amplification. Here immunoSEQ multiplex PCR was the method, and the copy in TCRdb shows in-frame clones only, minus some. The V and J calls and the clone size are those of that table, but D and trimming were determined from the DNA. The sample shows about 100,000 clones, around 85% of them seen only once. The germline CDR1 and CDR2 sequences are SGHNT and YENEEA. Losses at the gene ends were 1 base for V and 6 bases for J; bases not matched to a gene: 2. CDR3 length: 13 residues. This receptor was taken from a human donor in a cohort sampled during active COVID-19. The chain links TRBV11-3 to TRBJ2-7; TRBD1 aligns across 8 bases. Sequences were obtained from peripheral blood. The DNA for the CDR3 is TGTGCCAGCAGCTTAGCGGACAGGGCCGAGCAGTACTTC. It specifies CASSLADRAEQYF.